This TCR beta chain was profiled in a study of OX40 agonist ivuxolimab in advanced cancers. Overall study context: Dosing consisted of intravenous ivuxolimab at 0.01 to 10 mg/kg every 2 weeks. Partial response was recorded in three patients: one hepatocellular carcinoma and two cutaneous melanoma cases.

V dropped 4 bases and J dropped 5; count of bases not matched to a gene: 6. The length of the CDR3 is 14 residues. Germline CDR1 reads SGHTA; CDR2 reads FQGTGA. As regards this clone: Its specificity is unknown.

TCRdb's table, derived via immunoSEQ multiplex PCR, lists solely in-frame clones and lacks some. The sample gives about 110,000 clones, approximately 90% of which show up once; about 0.28% is in the top ten. Findings and caveats of the study: Certain nonresponders likewise exhibited a low normalized T-cell clonal expansion.

It was autoimmune disease history or systemic immunosuppression that excluded patients. This rearrangement joins TRBV7-3 to TRBJ2-5, with 8 bases aligning to TRBD1. The clonotype comes from an adult with an advanced solid tumor such as melanoma, head and neck, liver or kidney cancer. The specimen comprised CD4+ or CD8+ T cells sorted from blood, sampled in a trial of the OX40 agonist ivuxolimab. CDR3 protein: CASSSRGHRETQYF. The DNA of the CDR3 is TGTGCCAGCAGCTCCAGGGGGCATCGGGAGACCCAGTACTTC.